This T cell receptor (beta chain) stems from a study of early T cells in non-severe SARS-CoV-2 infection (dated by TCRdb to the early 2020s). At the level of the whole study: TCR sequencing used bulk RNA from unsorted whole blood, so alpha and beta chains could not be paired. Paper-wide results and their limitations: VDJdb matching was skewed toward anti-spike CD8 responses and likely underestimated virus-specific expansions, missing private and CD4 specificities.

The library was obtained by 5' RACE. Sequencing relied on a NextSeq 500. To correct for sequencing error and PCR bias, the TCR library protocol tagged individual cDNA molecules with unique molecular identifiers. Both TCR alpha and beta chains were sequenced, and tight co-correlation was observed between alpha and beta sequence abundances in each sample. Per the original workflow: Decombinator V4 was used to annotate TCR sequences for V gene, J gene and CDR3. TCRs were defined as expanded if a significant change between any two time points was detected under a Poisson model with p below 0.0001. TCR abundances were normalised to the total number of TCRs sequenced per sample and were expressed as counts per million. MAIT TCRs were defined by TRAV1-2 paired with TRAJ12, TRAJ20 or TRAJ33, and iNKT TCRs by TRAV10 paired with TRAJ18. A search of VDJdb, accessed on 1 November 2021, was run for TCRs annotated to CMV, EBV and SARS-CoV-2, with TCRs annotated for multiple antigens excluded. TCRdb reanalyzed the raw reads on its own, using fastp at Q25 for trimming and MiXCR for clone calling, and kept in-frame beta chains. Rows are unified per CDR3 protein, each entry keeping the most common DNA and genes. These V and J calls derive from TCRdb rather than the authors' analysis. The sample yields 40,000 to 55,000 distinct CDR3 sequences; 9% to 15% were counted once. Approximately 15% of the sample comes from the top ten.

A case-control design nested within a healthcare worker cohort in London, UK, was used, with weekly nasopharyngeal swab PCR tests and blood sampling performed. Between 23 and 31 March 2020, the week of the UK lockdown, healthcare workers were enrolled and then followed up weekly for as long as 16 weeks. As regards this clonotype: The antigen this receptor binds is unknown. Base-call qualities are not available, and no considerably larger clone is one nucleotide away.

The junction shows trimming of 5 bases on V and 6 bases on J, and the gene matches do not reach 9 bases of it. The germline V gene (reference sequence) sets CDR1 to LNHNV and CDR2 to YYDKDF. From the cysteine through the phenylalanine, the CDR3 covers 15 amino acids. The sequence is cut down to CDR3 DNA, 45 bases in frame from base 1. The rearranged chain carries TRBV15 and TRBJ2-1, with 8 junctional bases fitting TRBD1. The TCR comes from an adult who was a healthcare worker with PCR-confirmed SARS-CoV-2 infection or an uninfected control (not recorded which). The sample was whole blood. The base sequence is TGTGCCACCAGCGTACGACAGGGGTTATCCAATGAGCAGTTCTTC. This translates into CATSVRQGLSNEQFF.